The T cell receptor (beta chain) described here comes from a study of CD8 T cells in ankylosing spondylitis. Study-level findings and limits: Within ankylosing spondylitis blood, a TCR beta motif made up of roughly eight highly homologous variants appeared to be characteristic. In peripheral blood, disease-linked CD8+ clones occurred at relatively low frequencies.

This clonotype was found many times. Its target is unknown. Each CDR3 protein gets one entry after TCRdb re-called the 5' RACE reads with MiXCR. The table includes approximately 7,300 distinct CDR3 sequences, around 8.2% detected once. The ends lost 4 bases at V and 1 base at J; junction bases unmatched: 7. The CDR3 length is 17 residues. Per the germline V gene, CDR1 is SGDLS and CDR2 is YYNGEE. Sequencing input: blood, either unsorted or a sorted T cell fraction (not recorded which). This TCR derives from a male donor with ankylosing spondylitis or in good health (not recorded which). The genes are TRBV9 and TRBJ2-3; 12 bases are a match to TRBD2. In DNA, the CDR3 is TGTGCCAGCAGCCCACGGACTAGCGGGGAGCGCACAGATACGCAGTATTTT. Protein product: CASSPRTSGERTDTQYF.